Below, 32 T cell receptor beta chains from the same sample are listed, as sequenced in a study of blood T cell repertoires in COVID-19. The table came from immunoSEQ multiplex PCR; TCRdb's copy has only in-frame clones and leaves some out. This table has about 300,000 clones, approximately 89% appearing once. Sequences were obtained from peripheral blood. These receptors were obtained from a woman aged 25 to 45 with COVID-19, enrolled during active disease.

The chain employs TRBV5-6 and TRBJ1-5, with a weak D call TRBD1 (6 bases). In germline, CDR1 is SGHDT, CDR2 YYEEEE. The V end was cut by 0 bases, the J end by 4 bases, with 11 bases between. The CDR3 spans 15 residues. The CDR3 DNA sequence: TGTGCCAGCAGCTTGGGCAGGGGTAGGAATCAGCCCCAGCATTTT. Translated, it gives CASSLGRGRNQPQHF.

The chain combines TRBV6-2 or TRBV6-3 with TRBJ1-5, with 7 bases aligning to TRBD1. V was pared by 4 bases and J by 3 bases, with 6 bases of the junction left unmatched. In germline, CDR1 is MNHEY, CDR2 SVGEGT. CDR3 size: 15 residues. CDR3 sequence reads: CASSLPGQANQPQHF. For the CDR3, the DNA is TGTGCCAGCAGTTTACCCGGACAGGCCAATCAGCCCCAGCATTTT.

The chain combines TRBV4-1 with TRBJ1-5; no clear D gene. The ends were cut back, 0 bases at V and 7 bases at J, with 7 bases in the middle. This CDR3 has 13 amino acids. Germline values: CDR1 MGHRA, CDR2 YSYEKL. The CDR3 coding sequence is TGCGCCAGCAGCCAAGATCTGCAGCAGCCCCAGCATTTT. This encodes CASSQDLQQPQHF.

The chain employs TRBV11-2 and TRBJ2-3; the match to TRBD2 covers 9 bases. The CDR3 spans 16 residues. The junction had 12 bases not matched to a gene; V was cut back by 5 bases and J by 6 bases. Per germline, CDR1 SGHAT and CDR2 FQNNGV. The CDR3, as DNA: TGTGCCAGCAGCCCCCAAACGGGGCTAGCGGGGGATACGCAGTATTTT. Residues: CASSPQTGLAGDTQYF.

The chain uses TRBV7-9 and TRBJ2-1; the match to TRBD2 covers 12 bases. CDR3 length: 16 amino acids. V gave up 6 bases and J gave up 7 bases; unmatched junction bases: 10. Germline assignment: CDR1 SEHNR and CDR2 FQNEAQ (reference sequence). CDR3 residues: CASRPLTSGGPNEQFF. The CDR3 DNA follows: TGTGCCAGCAGGCCCCTTACTAGCGGGGGGCCGAATGAGCAGTTCTTC.

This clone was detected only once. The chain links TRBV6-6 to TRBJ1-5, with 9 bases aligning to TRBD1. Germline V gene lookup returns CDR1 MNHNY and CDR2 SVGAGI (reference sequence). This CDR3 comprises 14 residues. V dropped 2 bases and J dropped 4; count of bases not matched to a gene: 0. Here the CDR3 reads CASSYGTGNQPQHF. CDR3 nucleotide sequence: TGTGCCAGCAGTTACGGGACAGGGAATCAGCCCCAGCATTTT.

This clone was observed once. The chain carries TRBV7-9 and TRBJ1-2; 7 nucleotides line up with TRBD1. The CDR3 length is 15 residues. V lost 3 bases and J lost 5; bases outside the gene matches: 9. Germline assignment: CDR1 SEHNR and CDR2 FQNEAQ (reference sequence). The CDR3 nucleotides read TGTGCCAGCAGCTTTCAAGACAGGGCCAATTATGGCTACACCTTC. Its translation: CASSFQDRANYGYTF. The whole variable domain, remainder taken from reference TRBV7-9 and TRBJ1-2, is DTGVSQNPRHKITKRGQNVTFRCDPISEHNRLYWYRQTLGQGPEFLTYFQNEAQLEKSRLLSDRFSAERPKGSFSTLEIQRTEQGDSAMYLCASSFQDRANYGYTFGSGTRLTVV.

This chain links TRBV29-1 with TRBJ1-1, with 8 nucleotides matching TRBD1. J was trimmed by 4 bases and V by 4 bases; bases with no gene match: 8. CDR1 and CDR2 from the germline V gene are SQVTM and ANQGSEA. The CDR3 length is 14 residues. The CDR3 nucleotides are TGCAGCGTTGTTTACAGGGGGGTTGGCACTGAAGCTTTCTTT. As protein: CSVVYRGVGTEAFF.

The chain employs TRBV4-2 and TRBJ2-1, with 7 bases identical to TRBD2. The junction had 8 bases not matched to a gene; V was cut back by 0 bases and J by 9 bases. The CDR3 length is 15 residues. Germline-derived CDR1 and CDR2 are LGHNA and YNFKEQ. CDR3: CASSQDFVERGEQFF. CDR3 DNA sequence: TGTGCCAGCAGCCAAGATTTCGTCGAGCGGGGTGAGCAGTTCTTC.

DNA for the CDR3: TGTGCCAGCAGCCACCCAGGGGGCTACGAGCAGTACTTC. This sequence encodes CASSHPGGYEQYF. The V gene is TRBV5-4, the J gene TRBJ2-7, with 7 bases aligning to TRBD1. Per germline, CDR1 SGHNT and CDR2 YYREEE (reference sequence). Trimming removed 4 bases from V and 3 bases from J; junction bases left unmatched: 4. This CDR3 region has 13 residues.

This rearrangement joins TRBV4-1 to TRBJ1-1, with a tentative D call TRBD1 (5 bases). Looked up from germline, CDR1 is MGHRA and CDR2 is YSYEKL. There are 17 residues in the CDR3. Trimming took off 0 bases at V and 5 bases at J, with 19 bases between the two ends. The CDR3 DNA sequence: TGCGCCAGCAGCCAAGATTTCTTCCAAACCCCAGGGACTGAAGCTTTCTTT. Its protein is CASSQDFFQTPGTEAFF.

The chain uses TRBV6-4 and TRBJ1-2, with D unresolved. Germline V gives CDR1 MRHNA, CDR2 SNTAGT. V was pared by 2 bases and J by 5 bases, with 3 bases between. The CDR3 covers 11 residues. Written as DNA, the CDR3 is TGTGCCAGCAGTGACCGGTATGGCTACACCTTC. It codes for CASSDRYGYTF.

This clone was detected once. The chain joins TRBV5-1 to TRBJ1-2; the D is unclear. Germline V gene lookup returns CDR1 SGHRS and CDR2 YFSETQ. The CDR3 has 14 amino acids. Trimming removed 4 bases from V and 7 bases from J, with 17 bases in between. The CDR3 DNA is TGCGCCAGCAGCCCCCGTCGACGGCTAGCTGGCTACACCTTC. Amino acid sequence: CASSPRRRLAGYTF.

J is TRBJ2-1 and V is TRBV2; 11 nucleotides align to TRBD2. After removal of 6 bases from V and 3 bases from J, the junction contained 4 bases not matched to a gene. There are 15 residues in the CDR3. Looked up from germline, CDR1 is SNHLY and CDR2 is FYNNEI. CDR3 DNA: TGTGCCAGCAGACCCGGGACTAGCGGCTACAATGAGCAGTTCTTC. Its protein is CASRPGTSGYNEQFF.

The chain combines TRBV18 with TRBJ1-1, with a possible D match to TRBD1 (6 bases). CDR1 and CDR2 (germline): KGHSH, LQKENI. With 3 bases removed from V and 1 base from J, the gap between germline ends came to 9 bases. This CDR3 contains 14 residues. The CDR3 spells CASSPTGANTEAFF. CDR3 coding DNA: TGTGCCAGCTCACCGACAGGCGCGAACACTGAAGCTTTCTTT.

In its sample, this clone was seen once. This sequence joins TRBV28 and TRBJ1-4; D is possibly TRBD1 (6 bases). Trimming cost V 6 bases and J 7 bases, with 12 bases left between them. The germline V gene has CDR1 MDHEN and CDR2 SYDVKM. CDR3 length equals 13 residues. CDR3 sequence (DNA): TGTGCCAGCAGATTACAGGGAAGTGAAAAACTGTTTTTT. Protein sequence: CASRLQGSEKLFF.

The CDR3 reads CATSSAGSGGSIYGYTF. For the CDR3, the DNA is TGTGCCACCAGCAGTGCCGGGTCGGGGGGGTCAATCTATGGCTACACCTTC. V gene TRBV15 combines with J gene TRBJ1-2, with a possible D match to TRBD1 (5 bases). Per germline, CDR1 LNHNV and CDR2 YYDKDF (reference sequence). V was clipped by 3 bases and J by 4 bases, with 21 bases between them. This CDR3 region has 17 residues.

For the CDR3, the DNA is TGTGCCAGCAGCTCATACAGGGCAGATACGCAGTATTTT. As protein: CASSSYRADTQYF. The chain combines TRBV5-6 with TRBJ2-3; D is perhaps TRBD1 (6 bases). The germline V gene encodes CDR1 SGHDT and CDR2 YYEEEE. The CDR3 covers 13 residues. The V end lost 3 bases, the J end lost 4 bases, and 9 bases lay between the germline ends.

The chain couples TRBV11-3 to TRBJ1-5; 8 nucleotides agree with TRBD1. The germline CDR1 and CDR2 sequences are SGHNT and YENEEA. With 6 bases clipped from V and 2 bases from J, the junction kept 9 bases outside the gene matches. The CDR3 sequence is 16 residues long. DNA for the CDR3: TGTGCCAGCAGGGGGATCAGGGGGCTATGCAATCAGCCCCAGCATTTT. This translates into CASRGIRGLCNQPQHF.

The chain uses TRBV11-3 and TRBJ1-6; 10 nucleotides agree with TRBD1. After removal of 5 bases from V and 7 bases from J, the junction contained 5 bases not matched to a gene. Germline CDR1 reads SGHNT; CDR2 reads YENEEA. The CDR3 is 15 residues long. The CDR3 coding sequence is TGTGCCAGCAGCCAACAGACAGGGGGCAATTCACCCCTCCACTTT. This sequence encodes CASSQQTGGNSPLHF.

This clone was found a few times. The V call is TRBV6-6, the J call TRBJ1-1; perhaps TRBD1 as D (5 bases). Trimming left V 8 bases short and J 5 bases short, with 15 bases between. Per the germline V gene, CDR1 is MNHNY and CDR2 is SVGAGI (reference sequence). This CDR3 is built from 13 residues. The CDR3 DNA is TGTGCCAGCTCTCCGGCGGGGGGGACTGAAGCTTTCTTT. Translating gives CASSPAGGTEAFF.

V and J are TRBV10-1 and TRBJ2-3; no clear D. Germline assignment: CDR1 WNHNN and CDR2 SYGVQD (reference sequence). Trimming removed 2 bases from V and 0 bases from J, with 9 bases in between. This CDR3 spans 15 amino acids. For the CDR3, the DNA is TGCGCCAGCAGTGAGGTATTAACTAGCACAGATACGCAGTATTTT. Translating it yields CASSEVLTSTDTQYF.

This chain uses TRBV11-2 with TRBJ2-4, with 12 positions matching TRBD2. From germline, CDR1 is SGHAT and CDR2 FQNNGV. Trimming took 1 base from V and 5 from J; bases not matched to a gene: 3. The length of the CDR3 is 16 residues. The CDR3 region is CASSLGLAGAQNIQYF. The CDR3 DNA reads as TGTGCCAGCAGCTTAGGACTAGCGGGGGCCCAAAACATTCAGTACTTC.

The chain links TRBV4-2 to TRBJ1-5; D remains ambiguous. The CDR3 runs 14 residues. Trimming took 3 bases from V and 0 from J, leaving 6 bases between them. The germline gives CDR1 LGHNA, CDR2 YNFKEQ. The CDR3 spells CASSQSYSNQPQHF. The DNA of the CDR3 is TGTGCCAGCAGCCAGAGTTATAGCAATCAGCCCCAGCATTTT.

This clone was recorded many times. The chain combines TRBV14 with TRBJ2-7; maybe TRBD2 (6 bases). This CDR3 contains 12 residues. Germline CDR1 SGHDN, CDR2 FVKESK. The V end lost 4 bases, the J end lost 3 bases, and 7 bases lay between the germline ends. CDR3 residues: CASSRGDYEQYV. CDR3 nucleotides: TGTGCCAGCAGCCGGGGGGACTACGAGCAGTACGTC.

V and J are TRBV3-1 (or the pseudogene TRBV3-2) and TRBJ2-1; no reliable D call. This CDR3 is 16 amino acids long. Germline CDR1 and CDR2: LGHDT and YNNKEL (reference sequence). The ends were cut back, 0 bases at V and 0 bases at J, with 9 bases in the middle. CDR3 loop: CASSQDPFSSYNEQFF. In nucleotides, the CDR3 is TGTGCCAGCAGCCAAGATCCCTTTAGCTCCTACAATGAGCAGTTCTTC.

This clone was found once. The CDR3: CASSPTQYEQYF. In DNA form, the CDR3 reads TGTGCCAGCAGCCCGACACAGTACGAGCAGTACTTC. V usage is TRBV14 and J usage is TRBJ2-7; D remains ambiguous. Germline V gives CDR1 SGHDN, CDR2 FVKESK. This CDR3 is built from 12 residues. V lost 4 bases to trimming and J lost 4 bases, with 8 bases between them.

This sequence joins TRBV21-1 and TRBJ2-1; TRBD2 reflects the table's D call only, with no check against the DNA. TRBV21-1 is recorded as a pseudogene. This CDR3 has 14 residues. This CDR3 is CASRTSGGYNEQFF. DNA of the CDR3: TGTGCCAGCAGGACTAGCGGGGGGTACAATGAGCAGTTCTTC.

DNA for the CDR3: TGTGCCACCAGCCTCGACGCTGGGACAGGGGCAGATACGCAGTATTTT. This encodes CATSLDAGTGADTQYF. The J gene is TRBJ2-3, the V gene TRBV15, with TRBD1 matching 10 bases. The CDR3 runs to 16 residues. CDR1 is LNHNV and CDR2 is YYDKDF in the germline V gene (reference sequence). V shed 5 bases, J shed 4 bases, and the junction held 9 bases outside the gene matches.

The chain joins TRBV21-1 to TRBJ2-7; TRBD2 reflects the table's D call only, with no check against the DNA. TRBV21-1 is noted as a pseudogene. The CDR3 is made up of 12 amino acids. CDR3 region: CASSRGYYEQYV. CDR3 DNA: TGTGCCAGCAGCCGGGGATACTACGAGCAGTACGTC.

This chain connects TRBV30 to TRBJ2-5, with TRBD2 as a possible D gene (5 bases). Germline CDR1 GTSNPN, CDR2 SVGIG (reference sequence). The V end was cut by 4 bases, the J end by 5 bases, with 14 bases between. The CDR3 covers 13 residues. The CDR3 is CAWNPGGSETQYF. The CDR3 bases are TGTGCCTGGAACCCCGGCGGGTCGGAGACCCAGTACTTC.

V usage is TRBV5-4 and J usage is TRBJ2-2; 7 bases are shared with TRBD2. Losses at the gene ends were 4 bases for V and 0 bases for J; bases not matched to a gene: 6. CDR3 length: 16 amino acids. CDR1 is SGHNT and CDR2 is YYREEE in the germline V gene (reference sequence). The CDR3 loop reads CASSTGGGTNTGELFF. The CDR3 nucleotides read TGTGCCAGCAGCACTGGCGGGGGAACGAACACCGGGGAGCTGTTTTTT.